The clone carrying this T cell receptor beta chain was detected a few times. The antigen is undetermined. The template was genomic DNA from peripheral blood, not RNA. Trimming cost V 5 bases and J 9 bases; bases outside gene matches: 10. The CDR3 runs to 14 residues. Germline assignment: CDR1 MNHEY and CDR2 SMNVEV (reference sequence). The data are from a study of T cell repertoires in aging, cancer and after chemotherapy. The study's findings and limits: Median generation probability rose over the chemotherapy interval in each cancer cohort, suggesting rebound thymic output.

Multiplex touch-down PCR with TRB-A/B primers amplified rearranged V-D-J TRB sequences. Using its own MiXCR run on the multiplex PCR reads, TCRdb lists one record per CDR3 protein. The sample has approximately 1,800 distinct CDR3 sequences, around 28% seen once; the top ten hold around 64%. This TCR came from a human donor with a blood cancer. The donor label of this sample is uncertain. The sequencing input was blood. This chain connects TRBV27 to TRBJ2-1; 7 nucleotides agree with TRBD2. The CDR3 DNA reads TGTGCCAGCAGTCAAGGGGACTACGGAACTGAGCAGTTCTTC. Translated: CASSQGDYGTEQFF.